The rows below give T cell receptor beta chains drawn from one sample of a study of T cells in Graves' hyperthyroidism and ophthalmopathy. TCRdb redid the calling of the multiplex PCR reads with MiXCR, one entry per CDR3 protein. The sample includes roughly 500,000 distinct CDR3 sequences, 46% of them seen just once. Input material: peripheral blood or thyroid tissue (not recorded which). Receptor source: an adult woman with Graves' disease, either hyperthyroidism or ophthalmopathy (not recorded which). Both conserved end residues are part of each CDR3. A D gene is named only where the DNA matches it firmly. Expanded clones get a size class; other rows say once, few or many, or leave the size out.

>TRBJ2-6|many|-|TRBV6-4
CASSDSVGTEGSGANVLTF
TGTGCCAGCAGTGACTCGGTGGGGACCGAGGGGTCTGGGGCCAACGTCCTGACTTTC
>TRBJ2-7|many|TRBD2|TRBV13
CASSFSGSGKTGSYEQYF
TGTGCCAGCAGCTTTAGCGGGAGCGGAAAAACGGGGTCCTACGAGCAGTACTTC
>TRBJ1-2|-|TRBD1|TRBV2
CASSERGPEYGYTF
TGTGCCAGCAGTGAAAGGGGGCCTGAGTATGGCTACACCTTC
>TRBJ2-7|many|-|TRBV12-3/TRBV12-4
CASSSDTLRSYEQYF
TGTGCCAGCAGTTCGGACACCCTACGATCCTACGAGCAGTACTTC
>TRBJ2-2|many|-|TRBV15
CATSRDLRRVGELFF
TGTGCCACCAGCAGAGATCTTAGGAGGGTCGGGGAGCTGTTTTTT
>TRBJ1-5|-|-|TRBV28
CASSADSINQPQHF
TGTGCCAGCAGTGCCGACAGCATAAATCAGCCCCAGCATTTT
>TRBJ2-5|few|-|TRBV2
CASSDGYQGTQYF
TGTGCCAGCAGTGACGGGTACCAGGGGACCCAGTACTTC
>TRBJ1-1|-|-|TRBV2
CARDGGKDTEAFF
TGTGCTAGAGATGGAGGGAAGGACACTGAAGCTTTCTTT
>TRBJ1-2|many|-|TRBV9
CASSVALNYGYTF
TGTGCCAGCAGCGTAGCTCTAAACTATGGCTACACCTTC
>TRBJ2-7|many|-|TRBV20-1
CSVRGLGSYEQYF
TGCAGTGTCCGCGGGTTGGGAAGCTACGAGCAGTACTTC
>TRBJ1-2|many|-|TRBV12-3/TRBV12-4
CASTPGRRITNYGYTF
TGTGCCAGCACCCCGGGACGGAGAATAACTAACTATGGCTACACCTTC
>TRBJ2-7|-|TRBD1|TRBV2
CASHSGGQGLYEQYF
TGTGCCAGCCATTCCGGGGGACAGGGGTTGTACGAGCAGTACTTC
>TRBJ2-5|-|-|TRBV7-2
CASSPRPLATGETQYF
TGTGCCAGCAGCCCCCGCCCCCTAGCGACGGGAGAGACCCAGTACTTC
>TRBJ2-5|many|TRBD1|TRBV7-9
CASSYGTGGSAETQYF
TGTGCCAGCAGCTATGGGACAGGGGGTTCCGCGGAGACCCAGTACTTC
>TRBJ1-3|once|-|TRBV14
CASSQHGDSGNTIYF
TGTGCCAGCAGCCAACACGGGGACTCTGGAAACACCATATATTTT
>TRBJ1-5|-|-|TRBV12-3/TRBV12-4
CASSWGVGGGSNQPQHF
TGTGCCAGCAGTTGGGGGGTTGGGGGAGGCAGCAATCAGCCCCAGCATTTT
>TRBJ2-3|once|-|TRBV20-1
CSARISGSDTQYF
TGCAGTGCTAGAATCTCAGGGTCAGATACGCAGTATTTT
>TRBJ2-2|many|-|TRBV5-1
CASSSQVSNTGELFF
TGCGCCAGCAGCTCCCAAGTATCGAACACCGGGGAGCTGTTTTTT
>TRBJ1-1|few|-|TRBV10-3
CAISQVRGMNTEAFF
TGTGCCATCAGCCAAGTGAGAGGGATGAACACTGAAGCTTTCTTT
>TRBJ1-3|few|TRBD1|TRBV7-9
CASSPDRGGTIYF
TGTGCCAGCAGTCCTGACAGGGGGGGCACCATATATTTT